This T cell receptor beta chain was identified in a study of Graves' ophthalmopathy and Graves' hyperthyroidism. The diagnostic workup employed clinical symptoms, serum thyroxine, TRAb, thyroid ultrasound and orbital computed tomography. In its sample, this clonotype was seen many times. From RNA, the CDR3 regions of TCR beta chains were amplified and sequenced. Investigators did first-round RT-PCR with HTBI primers, then second-round multiplex PCR. TCRdb independently ran MiXCR on the multiplex PCR reads; one entry per CDR3 protein. The sample carries roughly 600,000 distinct CDR3 sequences, about 40% recorded once. Deletions cut 8 bases from V and 0 bases from J, with 13 bases between. This CDR3 region has 14 residues. In germline, CDR1 is SGHVS, CDR2 FQNEAQ.

Sample: peripheral blood or thyroid tissue (not recorded which). The origin of this receptor is an adult man with Graves' hyperthyroidism. The chain combines TRBV7-8 with TRBJ2-5, with a possible D match to TRBD2 (5 bases). This CDR3 reads CASGLASYQETQYF. CDR3 DNA sequence: TGTGCCAGCGGTTTAGCGTCATACCAAGAGACCCAGTACTTC.